These 25 T cell receptor beta chains originate from one sample sequenced in a study of post-analysis software for immune sequencing data. Study-level points and caveats: There were five TRBV segments more frequent in patients than controls, and TRBV5-6, TRBV5-1 and TRBV20-1 were among them.

Prepared TCR beta cDNA libraries contained unique molecular identifiers. MiXCR, run by TCRdb on the PCR reads, gives a single entry per CDR3 protein. The table shows 380,000 or so distinct CDR3 sequences, with approximately 33% occurring only once. Their antigen targets remain unknown. Sequenced input: blood. Every receptor here comes from a girl aged 5-17 years with multiple sclerosis.

This clonotype was recorded a few times. The J gene is TRBJ1-5, the V gene TRBV12-3 or TRBV12-4; D might be TRBD1 (6 bases). The CDR3 has 14 amino acids. The V end lost 7 bases, the J end lost 6 bases, and 16 bases lay between the germline ends. This chain's CDR3 is CASTPSGAGQPQHF. CDR3 nucleotide sequence: TGTGCCAGCACCCCGTCGGGGGCGGGTCAGCCCCAGCATTTT.

The CDR3 DNA reads TGCAGCGTCGGATGGGGGGGGGAGCAGTACTTC. Protein product: CSVGWGGEQYF. V is TRBV29-1 and J is TRBJ2-7; 7 positions agree with TRBD2. This CDR3 spans 11 amino acids. Germline values: CDR1 SQVTM, CDR2 ANQGSEA. The ends lost 6 bases at V and 7 bases at J; junction bases unmatched: 6.

The rearrangement uses TRBV27 and TRBJ2-5; D remains unclear. V was trimmed by 2 bases and J by 2 bases, leaving 9 bases between them. Germline CDR1 and CDR2: MNHEY and SMNVEV (reference sequence). The CDR3 is 14 residues long. Here the CDR3 reads CASSLMAAQETQYF. The CDR3, as DNA: TGTGCCAGCAGTTTAATGGCAGCGCAAGAGACCCAGTACTTC.

This clonotype was counted a few times. The chain employs TRBV7-9 and TRBJ2-1; D perhaps matches TRBD2 (5 bases). From germline, CDR1 is SEHNR and CDR2 FQNEAQ (reference sequence). This CDR3 is built from 16 residues. Trimming removed 4 bases at V and 8 bases at J, with 21 bases between. The CDR3 bases are TGTGCCAGCAGCTACCGGGCGGGCCTACCAGACGATGAGCAGTTCTTC. Residues: CASSYRAGLPDDEQFF.

The chain is built from TRBV20-1 and TRBJ2-3; D uncertain. CDR3 size: 13 residues. The V gene's germline CDR1 is DFQATT and CDR2 SNEGSKA (reference sequence). V was trimmed by 0 bases and J by 2 bases, leaving 6 bases between them. The CDR3: CSARDSTTDTQYF. DNA of the CDR3: TGCAGTGCTAGAGACAGCACCACAGATACGCAGTATTTT.

This clonotype occurred once. This chain links TRBV7-8 with TRBJ1-4; D is perhaps TRBD1 (5 bases). Looked up from germline, CDR1 is SGHVS and CDR2 is FQNEAQ. The V end was cut by 5 bases, the J end by 8 bases, with 18 bases between. The CDR3 length is 15 residues. In DNA form, the CDR3 reads TGTGCCAGCAGCCCCAATTGGGGGTACAGCGAAAAACTGTTTTTT. Residues: CASSPNWGYSEKLFF.

The chain links TRBV7-2 to TRBJ2-5, with D maybe TRBD2 (6 bases). Trimming left V 2 bases short and J 1 base short, with 17 bases between. The CDR3 runs 17 residues. CDR1 is SGHTA, CDR2 FQGNSA, per germline. This chain's CDR3 is CASSLRSGTVSQETQYF. The CDR3 DNA reads as TGTGCCAGCAGCTTACGATCCGGGACTGTATCCCAAGAGACCCAGTACTTC.

J is TRBJ1-5 and V is TRBV12-3 or TRBV12-4; 8 bases fit TRBD1. Germline trimming cut 4 bases from V and 9 bases from J; bases unmatched to any gene: 8. This CDR3 is 14 amino acids long. This CDR3 is CASSSYDRGRPQHF. CDR3 DNA sequence: TGTGCCAGCAGTTCATATGACAGGGGACGGCCCCAGCATTTT.

The chain uses TRBV28 and TRBJ2-1; TRBD2 is a possible D gene (6 bases). Germline V gives CDR1 MDHEN, CDR2 SYDVKM. This CDR3 has 14 residues. V lost 6 bases and J lost 0, with 9 bases in between. The CDR3 spells CASSGGFSYNEQFF. As DNA, the CDR3 is TGTGCCAGCAGCGGGGGTTTCTCCTACAATGAGCAGTTCTTC. The full variable domain, with the rest looked up from reference TRBV28 and TRBJ2-1, is DVKVTQSSRYLVKRTGEKVFLECVQDMDHENMFWYRQDPGLGLRLIYFSYDVKMKEKGDIPEGYSVSREKKERFSLILESASTNQTSMYLCASSGGFSYNEQFFGPGTRLTVL.

The genes are TRBV6-2 or TRBV6-3 and TRBJ1-2, with TRBD1 matching over 7 bases. Germline V gene lookup returns CDR1 MNHEY and CDR2 SVGEGT. V lost 3 bases to trimming and J lost 6 bases; unmatched junction nucleotides: 4. The CDR3 is 13 residues long. Here the CDR3 DNA reads TGTGCCAGCAGTTATGTGACAGGGAATGGCTACACCTTC. Encoded protein: CASSYVTGNGYTF.

The chain joins TRBV6-5 to TRBJ2-1; TRBD2 aligns across 9 bases. The length of the CDR3 is 16 residues. V was clipped by 0 bases and J by 5 bases; unmatched bases: 5. Looked up from germline, CDR1 is MNHEY and CDR2 is SVGAGI. CDR3 DNA: TGTGCCAGCAGTTACTCCTCTAGCGGGGACAACAATGAGCAGTTCTTC. Its protein product is CASSYSSSGDNNEQFF.

The chain has TRBV24-1 and TRBJ2-5; 13 bases align to TRBD2. The V gene's germline CDR1 is KGHDR and CDR2 SFDVKD. V shed 3 bases, J shed 4 bases, and the junction held 10 bases outside the gene matches. This CDR3 is built from 18 residues. In DNA form, the CDR3 reads TGTGCCACCAGTGATCCCGTGACTAGCGGGGGGCCGGGAGAGACCCAGTACTTC. Translation gives CATSDPVTSGGPGETQYF.

This chain links TRBV4-2 with TRBJ2-6; D remains ambiguous. Trimming took off 4 bases at V and 4 bases at J, with 11 bases between the two ends. CDR3 size: 15 residues. Germline V gives CDR1 LGHNA, CDR2 YNFKEQ. The CDR3 loop reads CASSPSGSGANVLTF. The CDR3 DNA reads TGTGCCAGCAGCCCCTCGGGCTCCGGGGCCAACGTCCTGACTTTC.

In its sample, this clonotype was seen once. The chain joins TRBV4-1 to TRBJ1-5, with D unclear. The CDR3 contains 14 residues. The germline V gene encodes CDR1 MGHRA and CDR2 YSYEKL. The ends were cut back, 0 bases at V and 0 bases at J, with 3 bases in the middle. CDR3 amino acids: CASSQEYSNQPQHF. In nucleotides, the CDR3 is TGCGCCAGCAGCCAAGAGTATAGCAATCAGCCCCAGCATTTT.

This chain connects TRBV29-1 to TRBJ2-7; D possibly corresponds to TRBD2 (7 bases). The CDR3 covers 15 residues. The germline V gene has CDR1 SQVTM and CDR2 ANQGSEA. Trimming stripped 5 bases from V and 2 bases from J, with 19 bases between. CDR3 loop: CSVPGGQGPPYEQYF. CDR3 DNA sequence: TGCAGCGTTCCCGGGGGGCAGGGGCCTCCCTACGAGCAGTACTTC.

The J gene is TRBJ2-5, the V gene TRBV12-3 or TRBV12-4; D is undetermined. With 3 bases removed from V and 4 bases from J, the gap between germline ends came to 6 bases. The CDR3 is made up of 12 amino acids. The CDR3 DNA reads TGTGCCAGCAGTTTTTTCGGAGAGACCCAGTACTTC. It is translated as CASSFFGETQYF.

A few counts support this clonotype. The rearrangement joins TRBV7-9 to TRBJ2-5, with TRBD1 identical over 9 bases. The V and J ends lost 5 bases and 3 bases, in that order; junction bases with no gene match: 10. CDR1 is SEHNR, CDR2 FQNEAQ, per germline (reference sequence). CDR3 length: 16 amino acids. CDR3 amino acids: CASSLIQGAGEETQYF. For the CDR3, the DNA is TGTGCCAGCAGCCTAATACAGGGGGCCGGGGAAGAGACCCAGTACTTC. The full variable domain, in which reference TRBV7-9 and TRBJ2-5 provide the parts outside the CDR3, is DTGVSQNPRHKITKRGQNVTFRCDPISEHNRLYWYRQTLGQGPEFLTYFQNEAQLEKSRLLSDRFSAERPKGSFSTLEIQRTEQGDSAMYLCASSLIQGAGEETQYFGPGTRLLVL.

The gene calls are TRBV7-2 and TRBJ1-1; perhaps TRBD1 as D (6 bases). CDR1 is SGHTA and CDR2 is FQGNSA in the germline V gene. Trimming cost V 3 bases and J 11 bases, with 19 bases left between them. CDR3 length: 14 amino acids. CDR3 DNA sequence: TGTGCCAGCAGCTTGCCCGGGGGGGGACAAGGGGCTTTCTTT. It yields the protein CASSLPGGGQGAFF.

The chain is built from TRBV29-1 and TRBJ2-2; 9 bases are shared with TRBD1. V trimming: 5 bases; J trimming: 6 bases; junction bases outside the gene matches: 7. CDR1 and CDR2 (germline): SQVTM, ANQGSEA. This CDR3 spans 14 amino acids. The CDR3 spells CSVTRDREPGELFF. The CDR3 bases are TGCAGCGTTACCCGGGACAGGGAACCCGGGGAGCTGTTTTTT.

The table lists this clonotype with a few counts. This chain links TRBV5-1 with TRBJ1-2, with no clear D. The CDR3 spans 14 residues. From germline, CDR1 is SGHRS and CDR2 YFSETQ. V lost 1 base and J lost 8, with 15 bases in between. The CDR3 sequence is CASSLTGPADGYTF. The CDR3 nucleotides read TGCGCCAGCAGCTTGACGGGCCCGGCCGACGGCTACACCTTC.

The chain uses TRBV6-2 or TRBV6-3 and TRBJ2-6; D is ambiguous. Per germline, CDR1 MNHEY and CDR2 SVGEGT. Trimming shortened V by 0 bases and J by 2 bases, and 11 bases separated the two germline ends. The CDR3 covers 17 residues. The CDR3 coding sequence is TGTGCCAGCAGTTACTCTATCCCCCTGACTGGGGCCAACGTCCTGACTTTC. Protein sequence: CASSYSIPLTGANVLTF.

This chain uses TRBV20-1 with TRBJ2-5; D is possibly TRBD1 (5 bases). The CDR3 covers 16 residues. In germline, CDR1 is DFQATT, CDR2 SNEGSKA (reference sequence). Trimming cost V 0 bases and J 3 bases, with 17 bases left between them. CDR3 nucleotide sequence: TGCAGTGCTAGAGACTTCATCAGGGTGTCCGAAGAGACCCAGTACTTC. It encodes CSARDFIRVSEETQYF.

This clonotype was seen more than once but under ten times. V and J are TRBV7-2 and TRBJ1-5, with 8 bases matching TRBD1. In germline, CDR1 is SGHTA, CDR2 FQGNSA. CDR3 length: 14 residues. Germline trimming cut 4 bases from V and 5 bases from J; bases unmatched to any gene: 4. The CDR3 loop is CASSSRQGHQPQHF. For the CDR3, the DNA is TGTGCCAGCAGCTCTCGACAGGGGCATCAGCCCCAGCATTTT. Drawing the rest from reference TRBV7-2 and TRBJ1-5, the complete variable domain is GAGVSQSPSNKVTEKGKDVELRCDPISGHTALYWYRQSLGQGLEFLIYFQGNSAPDKSGLPSDRFSAERTGGSVSTLTIQRTQQEDSAVYLCASSSRQGHQPQHFGDGTRLSIL.

The J gene is TRBJ2-3, the V gene TRBV9; TRBD2 matches 8 bases. The CDR3 contains 16 residues. CDR1 is SGDLS, CDR2 YYNGEE, per germline. J lost 2 bases, V lost 7 bases, and 12 bases had no gene match. The CDR3 is CASSLMLAGSTDTQYF. CDR3 nucleotides: TGTGCCAGCTCCCTTATGCTAGCGGGCTCCACAGATACGCAGTATTTT.

The V and J genes are TRBV7-9 and TRBJ2-1; D may correspond to TRBD1 or TRBD2 (6 bases each). Germline V gene data show CDR1 as SEHNR and CDR2 as FQNEAQ (reference sequence). Trimming removed 4 bases at V and 6 bases at J, with 19 bases between. This CDR3 contains 16 residues. The CDR3 bases are TGTGCCAGCAGCTACTTATCGGGGGCCCCCGGCAATGAGCAGTTCTTC. Translating gives CASSYLSGAPGNEQFF.